The rows below give T cell receptor beta chains drawn from one sample of a study of graft-versus-host responses after intestinal transplantation. TCRdb's table, derived via immunoSEQ multiplex PCR, lists solely in-frame clones and lacks some. The repertoire consists of 73,000 or so clones, with roughly 89% occurring once and the leading ten covering 4%. These receptors have no identified antigens. Sequencing was performed on unstimulated CD8+ T cells sorted from spleen or lymph node cells, taken before transplant. The receptors here all came from a human donor who was the organ donor for an intestinal transplant. Both conserved end residues are part of each CDR3. The D gene is left open where the match is weak.

V,length,D,J,CDR3
TRBV28,11,.,TRBJ2-3,CAKRRPDTQYF
TRBV13,17,TRBD2,TRBJ2-1,CASSLGTTMSNINEQFF
TRBV29-1,15,.,TRBJ2-2,CSVEDGRGDTGELFF
TRBV28,15,.,TRBJ2-3,CASSLTRLNTDTQYF
TRBV6-4,17,TRBD2,TRBJ2-1,CASSDSESGGASDEQFF
TRBV7-9,14,TRBD1,TRBJ1-1,CASSLDRVITEAFF
TRBV27,14,TRBD2,TRBJ2-3,CASRPGTSGSARYF
TRBV5-6,15,.,TRBJ1-5,CASSLQGSGGQPQHF
TRBV15,15,TRBD2,TRBJ2-3,CATSRDGGVTDTQYF
TRBV7-8,15,.,TRBJ2-1,CASSLGARGVDEQFF
TRBV7-9,14,TRBD2,TRBJ2-3,CASTLGGAGDTQYF
TRBV4-1,12,.,TRBJ2-3,CASRGGTDTQYF
TRBV27,15,TRBD2,TRBJ2-3,CASSLGTSRVLAQYF
TRBV4-2,15,.,TRBJ2-5,CASSQVLGLSETQYF
TRBV11-1,15,.,TRBJ2-3,CASSPTGGLLGTQYF
TRBV6-1,16,TRBD2,TRBJ2-3,CASSVMTSSIGDTQYF
TRBV18,16,TRBD1,TRBJ1-5,CASSLTGTGEGQPQHF
TRBV4-3,18,.,TRBJ2-4,CASSQYGNRASEENIQYF
TRBV27,13,TRBD1,TRBJ1-2,CASSLGQNYGYTF
TRBV7-8,18,.,TRBJ2-3,CASSIPGGGGGSTDTQYF
TRBV14,13,.,TRBJ1-2,CASSHTYFYGYTF
TRBV7-8,13,.,TRBJ2-1,CASSLVGDNEQFF
TRBV29-1,11,.,TRBJ1-1,CSGHHNTEAFF
TRBV27,15,TRBD1,TRBJ1-2,CASSLDRTGGDGYTF
TRBV9,15,TRBD2,TRBJ2-3,CASSVVSGGGGTQYF
TRBV5-1,14,.,TRBJ2-1,CASSSRDDYNEQFF
TRBV4-2,13,.,TRBJ2-1,CASSSNNWSEQFF
TRBV30,15,.,TRBJ1-5,CAWSRPGLRNQPQHF
TRBV6-5,14,.,TRBJ2-1,CASSYSPSDSQQFF
TRBV9,14,TRBD2,TRBJ2-5,CASSGGGLRETQYF
TRBV7-2,16,TRBD2,TRBJ2-5,CASSLIPGGVSETQYF